This TCR beta chain was observed in a study of T cells after posttransplantation cyclophosphamide. Notes on this clone: Its cognate antigen is unknown.

A marrow graft followed busulfan-fludarabine conditioning, with cyclophosphamide on days +3 and +4. Data came from immunoSEQ multiplex PCR; TCRdb stores just in-frame clones and leaves some out. The sample has about 5,000 clones, roughly 82% seen once; the top ten hold 18%. General observations from the study: Skin or GI-infiltrating T cells shared few TRB sequences with blood. Recipient CMV seropositivity and CMV reactivation strongly tracked TRB clonality. Later blood repertoires were often dominated by clones from the donor CD8+ memory compartment.

Source: PBMCs, taken 86 days after allogeneic stem cell transplant with posttransplant cyclophosphamide. The clonotype comes from a male patient between 45 and 60 years old who received an allogeneic stem cell transplant from an unrelated donor, was CMV-positive, and had acute GVHD only. Some T cells may be graft donor cells.

CDR3 region: CASSFMGGLEYEQYF. The CDR3, as DNA: TGTGCCAGCAGCTTTATGGGGGGGCTTGAGTACGAGCAGTACTTC. The chain combines TRBV5-4 with TRBJ2-7; a weak D match, TRBD2 (7 bases). The CDR3 length is 15 residues. The V end lost 2 bases, the J end lost 4 bases, and 16 bases lay between the germline ends. The germline CDR1 and CDR2 sequences are SGHNT and YYREEE (reference sequence).